Listed below are T cell receptor beta chains from one sample, sequenced in a study of metastatic and nonmetastatic thyroid tumors. TCRdb re-clonotyped the PCR reads via MiXCR. The table has over 30,000 clones, approximately 32% seen once. The sequencing input was blood. These receptor sequences come from a female donor with papillary thyroid cancer or a benign thyroid nodule (not recorded which). Some clones in this sample may be carry-over from other donors' samples. CDR3s include the opening cysteine and the closing phenylalanine or tryptophan. The order of the fields is J gene, clone size, D gene, V gene, CDR3 protein, CDR3 DNA. A D gene is named only where the DNA matches it firmly. Rows give clone size only sometimes, using once, few, many, or a class for an expanded clone.

TRBJ2-7 | few | . | TRBV11-3 | CASSRTGPPDEQYF | TGTGCCAGCAGCCGAACTGGACCGCCCGACGAGCAGTACTTC
TRBJ2-7 | . | . | TRBV20-1 | CSAMRGDEQYF | TGCAGTGCTATGAGGGGTGACGAGCAGTACTTC
TRBJ2-3 | many | . | TRBV4-1 | CASSQALRQDTQYF | TGCGCCAGCAGCCAAGCCCTACGACAGGATACGCAGTATTTT
TRBJ2-2 | . | TRBD1 | TRBV6-5 | CASSLKPGQGRTGELFF | TGTGCCAGCAGCTTAAAACCGGGACAGGGAAGGACCGGGGAGCTGTTTTTT
TRBJ2-5 | many | TRBD1 | TRBV5-5 | CASSQSPGQGVGETQYF | TGTGCCAGCAGCCAATCTCCCGGACAGGGGGTGGGAGAGACCCAGTACTTC
TRBJ1-5 | medium-sized | . | TRBV12-3/TRBV12-4 | CASSPGGSNQPQHF | TGTGCCAGCAGTCCCGGGGGGAGCAATCAGCCCCAGCATTTT
TRBJ1-2 | few | . | TRBV12-3/TRBV12-4 | CASSGEWGSIPGYTF | TGTGCCAGCAGCGGGGAGTGGGGCTCTATCCCTGGCTACACCTTC
TRBJ1-5 | many | . | TRBV7-9 | CASSPSHAGPQPQHF | TGTGCCAGCAGCCCCAGTCATGCAGGCCCTCAGCCCCAGCATTTT
TRBJ1-2 | . | . | TRBV7-6 | CASSSPGAFWGYTF | TGTGCCAGCAGCTCCCCCGGGGCCTTCTGGGGCTACACCTTC
TRBJ1-1 | many | . | TRBV18 | CASSHSNTEAFF | TGTGCCAGCTCACACTCAAACACTGAAGCTTTCTTT
TRBJ2-1 | many | . | TRBV7-8 | CASSSDRYNEQFF | TGTGCCAGCAGTTCGGACCGCTACAATGAGCAGTTCTTC
TRBJ1-1 | many | . | TRBV19 | CASTAPHGMNTEAFF | TGTGCCAGCACGGCCCCGCACGGGATGAACACTGAAGCTTTCTTT
TRBJ2-3 | few | . | TRBV15 | CATSRAGLEGDSTDTQYF | TGTGCCACCAGCAGAGCTGGACTAGAGGGGGATAGCACAGATACGCAGTATTTT
TRBJ2-5 | many | TRBD2 | TRBV7-2 | CASSLATLLAGVAQETQYF | TGTGCCAGCAGCTTAGCTACCCTCTTAGCGGGGGTCGCCCAAGAGACCCAGTACTTC
TRBJ2-7 | few | TRBD1 | TRBV6-1 | CASSEGQGAGEQYF | TGTGCCAGCAGTGAAGGACAGGGGGCGGGTGAGCAGTACTTC
TRBJ1-1 | . | TRBD1 | TRBV28 | CASRLPRGSTEAFF | TGTGCCAGCAGGCTCCCCAGGGGGTCCACTGAAGCTTTCTTT
TRBJ2-2 | . | . | TRBV6-1 | CASSETGDRGELFF | TGTGCCAGCAGTGAAACGGGAGATCGGGGGGAGCTGTTTTTT
TRBJ2-3 | many | TRBD2 | TRBV2 | CASSEAWREGKDTQYF | TGTGCCAGCAGTGAAGCGTGGCGGGAGGGCAAAGATACGCAGTATTTT
TRBJ1-2 | . | TRBD1 | TRBV7-2 | CASSPGTGEGYTF | TGTGCCAGCAGCCCAGGGACAGGGGAAGGCTACACCTTC
TRBJ2-7 | . | . | TRBV20-1 | CSAREVYSSYEQDF | TGCAGTGCAAGAGAGGTTTATAGCTCCTACGAGCAGGACTTC
TRBJ2-1 | . | . | TRBV11-2 | CASSLEVAGHEQFF | TGTGCCAGCAGCTTAGAGGTAGCCGGGCATGAGCAGTTCTTC
TRBJ2-1 | . | . | TRBV6-2/TRBV6-3 | CVSSLLNEQFF | TGTGTCAGCAGTTTGCTAAATGAGCAGTTCTTC
TRBJ2-7 | once | TRBD2 | TRBV9 | CASSGGLAYEQYF | TGTGCCAGCAGCGGAGGACTAGCCTACGAGCAGTACTTC
TRBJ1-4 | many | . | TRBV5-1 | CASSLGGEKLFF | TGCGCCAGCAGCTTGGGGGGTGAAAAACTGTTTTTT
TRBJ2-7 | many | . | TRBV14 | CASSQERSEQYF | TGTGCCAGCAGCCAAGAACGATCCGAGCAGTACTTC
TRBJ2-1 | many | TRBD1 | TRBV9 | CASSSSWTGSSYNEQFF | TGTGCCAGCAGCTCATCATGGACAGGGTCGTCCTACAATGAGCAGTTCTTC
TRBJ1-6 | many | . | TRBV5-1 | CASSLSTVSSYNSPLHF | TGCGCCAGCAGCCTATCTACAGTGAGCTCCTATAATTCACCCCTCCACTTT
TRBJ2-7 | medium-sized | TRBD2 | TRBV11-2 | CASSLGTSAAYEQYF | TGTGCCAGCAGCTTAGGTACTAGCGCCGCCTACGAGCAGTACTTC
TRBJ2-5 | . | . | TRBV28 | CASSLWGETQYF | TGTGCCAGCAGTTTATGGGGAGAGACCCAGTACTTC
TRBJ1-1 | many | TRBD1 | TRBV24-1 | CATTGTDYTEAFF | TGTGCCACCACCGGGACAGACTACACTGAAGCTTTCTTT
TRBJ2-3 | . | . | TRBV4-2 | CASSQAVISYTQYF | TGTGCCAGCAGCCAAGCTGTCATCAGCTATACGCAGTATTTT
TRBJ2-1 | few | TRBD1 | TRBV27 | CASSLAGTGGLNEQFF | TGTGCCAGCAGTTTGGCCGGGACAGGGGGCCTCAATGAGCAGTTCTTC
TRBJ1-2 | many | TRBD1 | TRBV20-1 | CSASKPGTGIDGYTF | TGCAGTGCTAGTAAGCCCGGGACAGGGATTGATGGCTACACCTTC
TRBJ2-7 | few | TRBD1 | TRBV28 | CATNWDRTYEQYF | TGTGCCACCAACTGGGACAGGACCTACGAGCAGTACTTC
TRBJ1-1 | few | . | TRBV6-1 | CTSSELSMGILAFF | TGTACCAGCAGTGAATTGTCGATGGGCATTCTAGCTTTCTTT
TRBJ1-2 | . | . | TRBV20-1 | CSASRWDYGYTF | TGCAGTGCTAGTAGGTGGGACTATGGCTACACCTTC
TRBJ1-2 | many | . | TRBV16 | CASSQSGGYGYTF | TGTGCCAGCAGCCAATCAGGAGGGTATGGCTACACCTTC
TRBJ2-3 | . | TRBD2 | TRBV11-1 | CASSSRKAGSTDTQYF | TGTGCCAGCAGCTCCCGGAAAGCGGGGAGCACAGATACGCAGTATTTT
TRBJ2-1 | few | TRBD2 | TRBV28 | CASSLRSAAGGYNEQFF | TGTGCCAGCAGCCTCAGGTCGGCGGCGGGGGGATACAATGAGCAGTTCTTC
TRBJ2-2 | . | . | TRBV12-5 | CASGLSFGTGELFF | TGTGCTAGTGGTTTATCGTTTGGCACCGGGGAGCTGTTTTTT
TRBJ2-3 | . | . | TRBV2 | CASSPLVYTKYF | TGTGCCAGCAGTCCCTTGGTATATACGAAGTATTTT
TRBJ1-1 | . | TRBD1 | TRBV5-1 | CASQYGTEKTTEAFF | TGCGCCAGCCAGTACGGGACAGAAAAAACCACTGAAGCTTTCTTT
TRBJ1-1 | . | TRBD1 | TRBV6-2/TRBV6-3 | CASSYTVTGALTEAFF | TGTGCCAGCAGTTACACCGTGACAGGGGCGTTGACTGAAGCTTTCTTT
TRBJ1-4 | many | . | TRBV2 | CASSPPVRGEKLFF | TGTGCCAGCAGCCCACCCGTGCGGGGAGAAAAACTGTTTTTT
TRBJ2-7 | . | TRBD1 | TRBV12-3/TRBV12-4 | CASSLSGGATSYEQYF | TGTGCCAGCAGTTTGTCAGGGGGCGCGACGTCTTACGAGCAGTACTTC
TRBJ2-1 | few | TRBD1 | TRBV28 | CASSLGTAVEQFF | TGTGCCAGCAGTCTTGGGACAGCGGTTGAGCAGTTCTTC
TRBJ1-4 | many | . | TRBV30 | CAWSPLRGEKLFF | TGTGCCTGGAGTCCCTTGAGAGGTGAAAAACTGTTTTTT
TRBJ1-2 | medium-sized | . | TRBV30 | CAWSVWADGRGYTF | TGTGCCTGGAGTGTATGGGCAGACGGCCGGGGCTACACCTTC
TRBJ2-3 | medium-sized | . | TRBV4-1 | CASSQNWQGEFTDTQYF | TGCGCCAGCAGCCAAAATTGGCAGGGCGAGTTCACAGATACGCAGTATTTT
TRBJ2-3 | medium-sized | TRBD1 | TRBV6-1 | CASSFIQGADTQYF | TGTGCCAGCAGTTTCATACAGGGGGCAGATACGCAGTATTTT
TRBJ2-1 | . | TRBD1 | TRBV5-1 | CASSLGDRGYNEQFF | TGCGCCAGCAGCTTGGGGGACAGGGGATACAATGAGCAGTTCTTC
TRBJ1-5 | many | TRBD1 | TRBV20-1 | CSARPGQSNQPQHF | TGCAGTGCTAGACCGGGACAGAGCAATCAGCCCCAGCATTTT
TRBJ1-1 | many | TRBD1 | TRBV12-3/TRBV12-4 | CASSFGTGMNTEAFF | TGTGCCAGCAGTTTCGGGACAGGCATGAACACTGAAGCTTTCTTT